This T cell receptor (beta chain) stems from a study of T cell responses to AZD1222 COVID-19 vaccine. The study's findings and limits: The donor cohort was predominantly white British with a female majority, and clonal diversity may have been underestimated. Spike as a whole was targeted by vaccine-associated CD4 TCRs, dominant at 160-218 and 743-854.

With regard to this clone: Antigen: not known.

TCRdb's table, derived via immunoSEQ multiplex PCR, lists solely in-frame clones and lacks some. The table includes some 170,000 clones, 70% to 90% detected once. This clonotype was sampled from an adult who received the MenACWY meningococcal vaccine as a control. The starting material was peripheral blood, obtained 28 days after the second dose of the MenACWY control vaccine.

In DNA, the CDR3 is TGTGCCACCAGCCCGACAGGACAACCGTACAATGAGCAGTTCTTC. Protein sequence: CATSPTGQPYNEQFF. The chain carries TRBV15 and TRBJ2-1; D is possibly TRBD1 (6 bases). V shed 5 bases and J shed 4 bases, with 15 bases lying between them. The germline V gene encodes CDR1 LNHNV and CDR2 YYDKDF (reference sequence). The CDR3 runs 15 residues. Variable domain in full (rest from reference TRBV15 and TRBJ2-1): DAMVIQNPRYQVTQFGKPVTLSCSQTLNHNVMYWYQQKSSQAPKLLFHYYDKDFNNEADTPDNFQSRRPNTSFCFLDIRSPGLGDTAMYLCATSPTGQPYNEQFFGPGTRLTVL.